The rows below give T cell receptor beta chains drawn from one sample of a study of T cell responses to AZD1222 COVID-19 vaccine. Libraries were prepared by immunoSEQ multiplex PCR; TCRdb keeps only in-frame clonotypes and omits some of them. Of tens of thousands of clones detected, about nine tenths appear once; the ten largest clones hold roughly 10%. The sample here was peripheral blood, taken on day 0 of AZD1222 vaccination. The source is an adult in good health. CDR3s include the opening cysteine and the closing phenylalanine or tryptophan. A D gene is named only where the DNA matches it firmly. Size is omitted from some rows. Given values are once, few, many or a class for expanded clones.

abundance: once; d_gene: -; j_gene: TRBJ2-1; v_gene: TRBV29-1; CDR3aa: CSDVTGRREQFF; CDR3nt: TGCAGTGATGTGACAGGAAGGCGGGAGCAGTTCTTC
abundance: -; d_gene: TRBD1; j_gene: TRBJ1-6; v_gene: TRBV7-2; CDR3aa: CASSPGQGGSPLHF; CDR3nt: TGTGCCAGCAGCCCTGGACAGGGTGGGTCACCCCTCCACTTT
abundance: -; d_gene: -; j_gene: TRBJ2-7; v_gene: TRBV10-3; CDR3aa: CAISGGSQDVYEQYF; CDR3nt: TGTGCCATCAGTGGAGGCAGCCAAGACGTCTACGAGCAGTACTTC
abundance: -; d_gene: -; j_gene: TRBJ2-3; v_gene: TRBV27; CDR3aa: CASSLDPTALTDTQYF; CDR3nt: TGTGCCAGCAGTTTGGATCCGACAGCTCTCACAGATACGCAGTATTTT
abundance: -; d_gene: -; j_gene: TRBJ1-2; v_gene: TRBV7-2; CDR3aa: CASSLGPAAGGIGYTF; CDR3nt: TGTGCCAGCAGCTTAGGGCCGGCGGCGGGGGGTATTGGCTACACCTTC
abundance: -; d_gene: -; j_gene: TRBJ1-3; v_gene: TRBV19; CDR3aa: CASTPTQGSGGNTIYF; CDR3nt: TGTGCCAGTACCCCCACCCAGGGGTCGGGGGGAAACACCATATATTTT
abundance: -; d_gene: TRBD1; j_gene: TRBJ2-3; v_gene: TRBV5-4; CDR3aa: CASSFGQAFTDTQYF; CDR3nt: TGTGCCAGCAGCTTCGGACAGGCTTTCACAGATACGCAGTATTTT
abundance: -; d_gene: TRBD1; j_gene: TRBJ1-2; v_gene: TRBV19; CDR3aa: CASSRTPGQVGGYTF; CDR3nt: TGTGCCAGTAGTAGAACCCCCGGACAGGTTGGAGGCTACACCTTC
abundance: -; d_gene: TRBD1; j_gene: TRBJ1-2; v_gene: TRBV11-2; CDR3aa: CASSSGQANSNYGYTF; CDR3nt: TGTGCCAGCAGCTCGGGACAGGCTAACTCTAACTATGGCTACACCTTC
abundance: -; d_gene: -; j_gene: TRBJ1-5; v_gene: TRBV7-2; CDR3aa: CASSLGAISNQPQHF; CDR3nt: TGTGCCAGCAGCTTAGGAGCGATTAGCAATCAGCCCCAGCATTTT
abundance: -; d_gene: TRBD2; j_gene: TRBJ2-7; v_gene: TRBV7-2; CDR3aa: CASSTRLAGGGEQYF; CDR3nt: TGTGCCAGCAGCACAAGACTAGCGGGAGGTGGCGAGCAGTACTTC
abundance: -; d_gene: -; j_gene: TRBJ1-6; v_gene: TRBV27; CDR3aa: CASSFNEGNSPLHF; CDR3nt: TGTGCCAGCAGTTTTAATGAGGGGAATTCACCCCTCCACTTT
abundance: -; d_gene: -; j_gene: TRBJ1-1; v_gene: TRBV18; CDR3aa: CASSLSGAAEAFF; CDR3nt: TGTGCCAGCTCCCTCTCGGGTGCGGCCGAAGCTTTCTTT
abundance: once; d_gene: -; j_gene: TRBJ1-4; v_gene: TRBV27; CDR3aa: CASSRRVGDSTNEKLFF; CDR3nt: TGTGCCAGCAGTCGGCGCGTGGGGGACTCAACTAATGAAAAACTGTTTTTT
abundance: few; d_gene: -; j_gene: TRBJ1-2; v_gene: TRBV18; CDR3aa: CASSPEEGGRGYTF; CDR3nt: TGTGCCAGCTCACCAGAGGAGGGTGGTCGCGGCTACACCTTC
abundance: once; d_gene: -; j_gene: TRBJ1-1; v_gene: TRBV30; CDR3aa: CAWSVRAVEAFF; CDR3nt: TGTGCCTGGAGTGTACGGGCCGTTGAAGCTTTCTTT
abundance: -; d_gene: TRBD2; j_gene: TRBJ2-1; v_gene: TRBV5-1; CDR3aa: CASSRGLAGPSSYNEQFF; CDR3nt: TGCGCCAGCAGTCGGGGACTAGCGGGACCTTCCTCCTACAATGAGCAGTTCTTC
abundance: -; d_gene: -; j_gene: TRBJ2-7; v_gene: TRBV5-5; CDR3aa: CASMPSRGGYEQYF; CDR3nt: TGTGCCAGCATGCCCTCCCGAGGCGGCTACGAGCAGTACTTC
abundance: -; d_gene: -; j_gene: TRBJ2-2; v_gene: TRBV6-5; CDR3aa: CASRKKRTTGELFF; CDR3nt: TGTGCCAGCAGAAAGAAAAGGACCACCGGGGAGCTGTTTTTT
abundance: -; d_gene: -; j_gene: TRBJ2-2; v_gene: TRBV25-1; CDR3aa: CASSEFGSGELFF; CDR3nt: TGTGCCAGCAGTGAATTCGGGTCCGGGGAGCTGTTTTTT
abundance: -; d_gene: TRBD2; j_gene: TRBJ2-3; v_gene: TRBV9; CDR3aa: CASSVVAGAGTDTQYF; CDR3nt: TGTGCCAGCAGCGTAGTGGCGGGAGCGGGGACAGATACGCAGTATTTT
abundance: -; d_gene: -; j_gene: TRBJ1-3; v_gene: TRBV3-1/TRBV3-2; CDR3aa: CASSPRTVSGNTIYF; CDR3nt: TGTGCCAGCAGCCCTAGGACAGTTTCTGGAAACACCATATATTTT
abundance: -; d_gene: -; j_gene: TRBJ1-6; v_gene: TRBV6-1; CDR3aa: CASSEAGFNSPLHF; CDR3nt: TGTGCCAGCAGTGAAGCGGGGTTTAATTCACCCCTCCACTTT
abundance: -; d_gene: -; j_gene: TRBJ1-1; v_gene: TRBV5-1; CDR3aa: CASSSTGPVAEAFF; CDR3nt: TGCGCCAGCAGCTCAACTGGGCCCGTCGCTGAAGCTTTCTTT
abundance: -; d_gene: TRBD1; j_gene: TRBJ1-1; v_gene: TRBV25-1; CDR3aa: CASKGQVGTEAFF; CDR3nt: TGTGCCAGCAAGGGACAGGTGGGCACTGAAGCTTTCTTT
abundance: -; d_gene: TRBD1; j_gene: TRBJ1-5; v_gene: TRBV19; CDR3aa: CASSMDRGQPQHF; CDR3nt: TGTGCCAGTAGTATGGACAGGGGACAGCCCCAGCATTTT